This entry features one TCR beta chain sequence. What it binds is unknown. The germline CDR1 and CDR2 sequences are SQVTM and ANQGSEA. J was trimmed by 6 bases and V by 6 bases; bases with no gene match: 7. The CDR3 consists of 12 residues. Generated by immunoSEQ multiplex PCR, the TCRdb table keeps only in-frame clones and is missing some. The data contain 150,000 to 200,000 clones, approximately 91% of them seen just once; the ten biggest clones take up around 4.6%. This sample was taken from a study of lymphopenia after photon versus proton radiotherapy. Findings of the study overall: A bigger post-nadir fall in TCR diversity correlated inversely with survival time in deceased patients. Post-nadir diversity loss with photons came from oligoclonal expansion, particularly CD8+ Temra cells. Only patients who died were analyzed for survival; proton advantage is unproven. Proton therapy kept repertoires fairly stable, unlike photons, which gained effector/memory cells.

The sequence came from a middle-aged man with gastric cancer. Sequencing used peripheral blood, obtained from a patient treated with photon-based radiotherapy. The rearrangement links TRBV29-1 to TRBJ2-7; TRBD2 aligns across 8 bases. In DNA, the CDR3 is TGCAGCGTAAAACTAGCGGTACGCGAGCAGTACTTC. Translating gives CSVKLAVREQYF.